Sequencing of this TCR beta chain was carried out in a study of T cells after posttransplantation cyclophosphamide. Findings and limits, study-wide: Skin or GI-infiltrating T cells shared few TRB sequences with blood. Recipient CMV seropositivity and CMV reactivation strongly tracked TRB clonality. Later blood repertoires were often dominated by clones from the donor CD8+ memory compartment.

The table lists this clone with a count of one. The antigen is undetermined. Repertoires were generated with immunoSEQ multiplex PCR, while TCRdb's copy carries only in-frame clones and drops some. The sample consists of about 30,000 clones, 91% of them appearing once. This CDR3 region has 15 residues. The V gene end was trimmed by 4 bases and the J gene end by 5 bases; junction bases not matched to a gene: 5. Germline V gene lookup returns CDR1 LGHNA and CDR2 YNFKEQ. Cells defined as naive were viable CD3+CD4+ or CD3+CD8+ and CCR7+CD45RA+CD45RO-CD95-CD27+CD28+. Peripheral blood was collected from the related graft donor on the marrow donation day.

The sample comprised naive CD4+ T cells sorted from blood. The chain uses TRBV4-2 and TRBJ2-1; 10 nucleotides line up with TRBD2. This TCR was recovered from a man younger than 40 in good health and a related stem cell transplant donor. The CDR3 DNA is TGTGCCAGCAGCCTTGTACTAGCGGGGCACAATGAGCAGTTCTTC. Encoded protein: CASSLVLAGHNEQFF.